This is a list of T cell receptor beta chains from one sample in a study of naive and memory T cell subsets. TCRdb called the 5' RACE reads again in MiXCR, with one record for every CDR3 protein. Here the sample spans over 45,000 distinct CDR3 sequences, about 4.8% being singletons. The receptors shown here come from a female donor in good health. The CDR3 runs from the conserved cysteine through the conserved F or W. D genes are given only for firm matches. Part of the rows lack a size; the others show once, few, many or a class for expanded clones.

V gene	J gene	D gene	clone size	CDR3 DNA	CDR3 protein
TRBV6-4	TRBJ1-1	-	many	TGTGCCAGCTCTCGGGATATGAACACTGAAGCTTTCTTT	CASSRDMNTEAFF
TRBV6-1	TRBJ2-2	TRBD2	-	TGTGCCTGCGATAACGCCTTGACTAGCGGGAGTAGTCGGAACACCGGGGAGCTGTTTTTT	CACDNALTSGSSRNTGELFF
TRBV6-6	TRBJ1-1	-	-	TGTGCCAGCAGCTGTACAATTGAAGCTTTCTTT	CASSCTIEAFF
TRBV6-2/TRBV6-3	TRBJ2-7	TRBD2	many	TGTGCCAGCAGTTACGGACTAGCGGGCTCCTACGAGCAGTACTTC	CASSYGLAGSYEQYF
TRBV18	TRBJ1-1	TRBD1	many	TGTGCCAGCTCACCAGATCCGGGACAGGGTAACTCTGAAGCTTTCTTT	CASSPDPGQGNSEAFF
TRBV6-5	TRBJ2-5	-	many	TGTGCCAGCAAAGGGGGGGGAAGAGAGACCCAGTACTTC	CASKGGGRETQYF
TRBV3-1	TRBJ2-2	-	many	TGTGCCAGCAGCCAAGCGGCGGGGATGGACACCGGGGAGCTGTTTTTT	CASSQAAGMDTGELFF
TRBV3-2	TRBJ2-7	-	-	TGTGCCAGCAGCCAAGGCAGGGAGGACGAGCAGTACTTC	CASSQGREDEQYF
TRBV12-2	TRBJ2-1	-	many	TGTGCAAGTCTGAGGGCGGGGTGGGTTAATGAGCAGTTCTTC	CASLRAGWVNEQFF
TRBV6-2/TRBV6-3	TRBJ2-1	-	many	TGTGCCAGCACTTCTTGGCGGGGCCTATCCTACAATGAGCAGTTCTTC	CASTSWRGLSYNEQFF
TRBV7-9	TRBJ1-2	-	many	TGTGCCAGCAGCTTAGAAGTTCCCTATGGCTACACCTTC	CASSLEVPYGYTF
TRBV20-1	TRBJ2-1	-	-	TGCAGTGCTAGGAACAATGAGCAGTTCTTC	CSARNNEQFF
TRBV11-1	TRBJ2-5	-	many	TGTGCCAGCAGCTTCTCCTACGAGGGCGCGTTAGAGACCCAGTACTTC	CASSFSYEGALETQYF
TRBV5-1	TRBJ1-4	-	many	TGCGCCAGCAGCTTGGATGCCGGCCGGACAACTAATGAAAAACTGTTTTTT	CASSLDAGRTTNEKLFF
TRBV5-1	TRBJ2-2	-	few	TGCGCCAGCAGCTTGGGGGCCCGAGACACCGGGGAGCTGTTTTTT	CASSLGARDTGELFF
TRBV12-3/TRBV12-4	TRBJ2-7	TRBD1	many	TGTGCCAGCAGTGGGGGGAATCTGGGACAGGTAGTCTCCTACGAGCAGTACTTC	CASSGGNLGQVVSYEQYF
TRBV11-2	TRBJ1-1	-	-	TGTGTCAGCAGCTTAGATTGGGGGCACGCTGAAGCTTTCTTT	CVSSLDWGHAEAFF
TRBV5-1	TRBJ1-1	-	many	TGCGCCAGCAGCTTGAGGAGGGGCACTGAAGCTTTCTTT	CASSLRRGTEAFF
TRBV6-2/TRBV6-3	TRBJ2-7	TRBD1	many	TGTGCCAGCAGCTCCGGGACAGGGTATGCCGAGTACTTC	CASSSGTGYAEYF
TRBV7-9	TRBJ2-3	-	many	TGTGCCAGCAGCCCCAAGCGCCGGTACACAGATACGCAGTATTTT	CASSPKRRYTDTQYF
TRBV29-1	TRBJ2-5	-	many	TGCAGCGTTGGGAGAAGGCGAGAGACCCAGTACTTC	CSVGRRRETQYF
TRBV27	TRBJ2-5	TRBD1	many	TGTGCCAGCAGTTTATACGGGACAGGGGTTCAGGAGACCCAGTACTTC	CASSLYGTGVQETQYF
TRBV6-2/TRBV6-3	TRBJ1-5	-	many	TGTGCCAGCAGTTACAAGGGGACGGGCAATCAGCCCCAGCATTTT	CASSYKGTGNQPQHF
TRBV3-1	TRBJ2-7	-	many	TGTGCCAGCAGCCGGACAGCATCCTACGAGCAGTACTTC	CASSRTASYEQYF
TRBV15	TRBJ2-7	-	many	TGTGCCACCAGCAGAGCAAATCCAGACAAATACTACGAGCAGTACTTC	CATSRANPDKYYEQYF
TRBV30	TRBJ1-5	TRBD1	many	TGTGCCTGGAGGGCTACAGGGGGACACAATCAGCCCCAGCATTTT	CAWRATGGHNQPQHF
TRBV14	TRBJ2-3	-	many	TGTGCCAGCAGCCAATTACAGGGTCTCGGCACAGATACGCAGTATTTT	CASSQLQGLGTDTQYF
TRBV20-1	TRBJ2-2	TRBD2	many	TGCAGTGCTAGAGATATAGTAGCGGGAGGGCCTAACACCGGGGAGCTGTTTTTT	CSARDIVAGGPNTGELFF
TRBV3-1	TRBJ2-1	-	many	TGTGCCAGCAGCCAGAAGACCCAATGGGCCTACAATGAGCAGTTCTTC	CASSQKTQWAYNEQFF
TRBV7-9	TRBJ2-3	-	many	TGTGCCAGCAGCTTAGGCAAGACTACAGATACGCAGTATTTT	CASSLGKTTDTQYF
TRBV7-2	TRBJ1-2	-	many	TGTGCCAGCAGCCTTGGACAAGTCTATGGCTACACCTTC	CASSLGQVYGYTF
TRBV2	TRBJ2-1	-	many	TGTGCCAGCCCGGGGTCACTTGTAAGTGAGCAGTTCTTC	CASPGSLVSEQFF
TRBV27	TRBJ2-5	-	few	TGTGCCAGCAGTTTAGGAACAGGAGGAGAGACCCAGTACTTC	CASSLGTGGETQYF
TRBV29-1	TRBJ2-5	-	many	TGCAGCGCCGGAGACGGGACGACCAAAGAGACCCAGTACTTC	CSAGDGTTKETQYF
TRBV29-1	TRBJ1-1	-	many	TGCAGCGTTGAAAAAGGGTCGAACACTGAAGCTTTCTTT	CSVEKGSNTEAFF
TRBV7-9	TRBJ2-6	-	many	TGTGCCAGCAGCTTACCCTTCAGGCTCTCTGGGGCCAACGTCCTGACTTTC	CASSLPFRLSGANVLTF
TRBV12-3/TRBV12-4	TRBJ1-1	-	-	TGTGCCAGCAGTTTAATAAGCGGTCCCATGAACACTGAAGCTTTCTTT	CASSLISGPMNTEAFF
TRBV27	TRBJ1-1	-	many	TGTGCCAGCAGGTCCCCGGGTCGGCTCACTGAAGCTTTCTTT	CASRSPGRLTEAFF
TRBV18	TRBJ1-2	-	many	TGTGCCAGCTCACCCGGGACACCGGACCCTAACTATGGCTACACCTTC	CASSPGTPDPNYGYTF
TRBV13	TRBJ2-5	TRBD2	many	TGTGCCAGCAGCCCCAGGACTAGCGGAGATTGGGGGGAGACCCAGTACTTC	CASSPRTSGDWGETQYF
TRBV20-1	TRBJ2-5	TRBD2	medium-sized	TGCAGTGCTAGAGATTTATCTAGCGGTGAAGCGGAGACCCAGTACTTC	CSARDLSSGEAETQYF
TRBV27	TRBJ2-3	-	few	TGTGCCAGCACAGGGGTGGGTACGCAGTATTTT	CASTGVGTQYF
TRBV6-1	TRBJ2-7	TRBD1	few	TGTGCCAGCAGTGAAGCGATTATTCTCGGACAGGGTTACGAGCAGTACTTC	CASSEAIILGQGYEQYF
TRBV7-2	TRBJ2-3	TRBD2	many	TGTGCCAGCAGCAATAGCGGGAGGGCCGTAGATACGCAGTATTTT	CASSNSGRAVDTQYF
TRBV6-5	TRBJ2-7	-	-	TGTGCCAGCGGTACCGCGGGACGCAACTCCTACGAGCAGTACTTC	CASGTAGRNSYEQYF
TRBV19	TRBJ1-2	TRBD1	many	TGTGCCAGTAGTGTGGACAGGGGGCTTATCTATGGCTACACCTTC	CASSVDRGLIYGYTF
TRBV24-1	TRBJ2-3	TRBD1	many	TGTGCCACCAGTGATTGGACAGGGAGCACAGATACGCAGTATTTT	CATSDWTGSTDTQYF
TRBV11-2	TRBJ2-1	TRBD2	-	TGTGCCAGCAGCTTAGTATCTAGCGGGAGGTACAATGAGCAGTTCTTC	CASSLVSSGRYNEQFF
TRBV25-1	TRBJ2-1	TRBD1	many	TGTGCCAAAGGGGACAGAGTAGACAATGAGCAGTTCTTC	CAKGDRVDNEQFF
TRBV4-3	TRBJ1-3	-	few	TGCGCCAGCAGCCAAGAAGGTGGGATCTCTGGAAACACCATATATTTT	CASSQEGGISGNTIYF
TRBV7-2	TRBJ1-5	-	-	TGTGCCAGCAGCTTATGGTCAGATCCTAGCAATCAGCCCCAGCATTTT	CASSLWSDPSNQPQHF
TRBV5-6	TRBJ1-5	TRBD1	-	TGTGCCAGCAGCTTGTCTAGGACAGGATACCAGCCCCAGCATTTT	CASSLSRTGYQPQHF
TRBV10-3	TRBJ2-7	TRBD1	many	TGTGCCACCTCGGACAGGGTATACGAGCAGTACTTC	CATSDRVYEQYF
TRBV20-1	TRBJ1-1	TRBD1	many	TGCAGTGCTCCTTCATTGGACAGGGCAAACACTGAAGCTTTCTTT	CSAPSLDRANTEAFF
TRBV24-1	TRBJ2-3	-	many	TGTGCCACCAGTGATCCCCGCCTAGCGAGGGATACGCAGTATTTT	CATSDPRLARDTQYF